This TCR beta chain was captured by sequencing in a study of immune evolution from preneoplasia to lung adenocarcinoma. Between the mid-2010s and the late 2010s, patients underwent resection in Japan or China. Histologic diagnosis was independently verified by two lung pathologists. General study points: Normal lung had the highest top T cell clone frequencies. Normal lung had highest clonality; later lesions appeared denser, more diverse.

Worth noting for this clone: The antigen is undetermined.

This table comes from immunoSEQ multiplex PCR, and its TCRdb copy is limited to in-frame clones, with some not included. The table includes 4,500 to 5,000 clones, 76% detected once. Germline V gives CDR1 LGHNA, CDR2 YNFKEQ. The CDR3 is 15 amino acids. Trimming removed 3 bases at V and 6 bases at J, with 18 bases between. What was sequenced was FFPE adjacent normal lung tissue. The TCR comes from a person aged 55-80 years with lung adenocarcinoma. The J gene is TRBJ2-7, the V gene TRBV4-2, with D possibly matching TRBD1 (6 bases). CDR3 in amino acids: CASSQAATGQREQYF. In DNA, the CDR3 is TGTGCCAGCAGCCAGGCCGCGACAGGACAACGCGAGCAGTACTTC.